These T cell receptor beta chains were read from a single sample in a study of blood T cell repertoires in COVID-19. Sequencing used immunoSEQ multiplex PCR; TCRdb keeps in-frame clones, though not all of them. The table includes about 74,000 clones, 80% to 95% detected once. The sample consisted of peripheral blood. These receptor sequences come from a woman in her fifties or sixties in a cohort sampled during active COVID-19. Each CDR3 is given with its conserved first and last residue. D genes are given only for firm matches. Only part of the rows carry a size: once, few, many, or a class if the clone is expanded.

j_call: TRBJ2-1
clone_size: -
v_call: TRBV27
d_call: TRBD2
cdr3_nt: TGTGCCAGCAGTTTATCGGCGGGGCTAGCGGGAGGCCTGAGCTCCTACAATGAGCAGTTCTTC
cdr3_aa: CASSLSAGLAGGLSSYNEQFF

j_call: TRBJ2-7
clone_size: -
v_call: TRBV11-2
d_call: -
cdr3_nt: TGTGCCAGCAGCCCGCTGTCAGGCCTCGGCAGGGGCTACGAGCAGTACTTC
cdr3_aa: CASSPLSGLGRGYEQYF

j_call: TRBJ1-1
clone_size: -
v_call: TRBV5-4
d_call: -
cdr3_nt: TGTGCCAGCAGTTACAGCAACACTGAAGCTTTCTTT
cdr3_aa: CASSYSNTEAFF

j_call: TRBJ2-2
clone_size: once
v_call: TRBV18
d_call: TRBD1
cdr3_nt: TGTGCCAGCTCCGAACAGGGGCGGGACACCGGGGAGCTGTTTTTT
cdr3_aa: CASSEQGRDTGELFF

j_call: TRBJ2-7
clone_size: -
v_call: TRBV27
d_call: -
cdr3_nt: TGTGCCAGCAGTGGCGGACTTGAATACGAGCAGTACTTC
cdr3_aa: CASSGGLEYEQYF

j_call: TRBJ2-5
clone_size: -
v_call: TRBV3-1/TRBV3-2
d_call: -
cdr3_nt: TGTGCCAGCAGCCACAGGGGAAAAGAGACCCAGTACTTC
cdr3_aa: CASSHRGKETQYF

j_call: TRBJ2-3
clone_size: -
v_call: TRBV10-1
d_call: -
cdr3_nt: TGCGCCAGCAGAGCTCCCACGGAGAGGTGCACAGATACGCAGTATTTT
cdr3_aa: CASRAPTERCTDTQYF

j_call: TRBJ1-1
clone_size: -
v_call: TRBV30
d_call: -
cdr3_nt: TGTGCCTGGAGTGTACTAGGCCCTAGGAACACTGAAGCTTTCTTT
cdr3_aa: CAWSVLGPRNTEAFF

j_call: TRBJ2-1
clone_size: -
v_call: TRBV7-2
d_call: TRBD2
cdr3_nt: TGTGCCAGCAGCCCTCTGGGGACTAGTTTCTACAATGAGCAGTTCTTC
cdr3_aa: CASSPLGTSFYNEQFF

j_call: TRBJ2-5
clone_size: -
v_call: TRBV27
d_call: -
cdr3_nt: TGTGCCAGCAGTGGGGGGTTTGAGGTAAAGACCCAGTACTTC
cdr3_aa: CASSGGFEVKTQYF

j_call: TRBJ2-1
clone_size: -
v_call: TRBV5-1
d_call: -
cdr3_nt: TGCGCCAGCAGCTTGGGAGAGGGCCCTTACAATGAGCAGTTCTTC
cdr3_aa: CASSLGEGPYNEQFF

j_call: TRBJ2-7
clone_size: -
v_call: TRBV11-2
d_call: -
cdr3_nt: TGTGCCAGCACCCAGGGGGGATGGGCGGGAGGTGGCGAGCAGTACTTC
cdr3_aa: CASTQGGWAGGGEQYF

j_call: TRBJ1-2
clone_size: -
v_call: TRBV29-1
d_call: -
cdr3_nt: TGCAGCGTTGAAGATTACGAGCATGGCTACACCTTC
cdr3_aa: CSVEDYEHGYTF

j_call: TRBJ2-1
clone_size: -
v_call: TRBV5-1
d_call: -
cdr3_nt: TGCGCCAGCAGAGTGCAGGGCCCCTACAATGAGCAGTTCTTC
cdr3_aa: CASRVQGPYNEQFF

j_call: TRBJ1-1
clone_size: -
v_call: TRBV13
d_call: -
cdr3_nt: TGTGCCACCTTGGGACAGAACACTGAAGCTTTCTTT
cdr3_aa: CATLGQNTEAFF

j_call: TRBJ1-2
clone_size: -
v_call: TRBV28
d_call: TRBD1
cdr3_nt: TGTGCCAGCAGTCCCTCGGGACAGGCGCATGGCTACACCTTC
cdr3_aa: CASSPSGQAHGYTF